The T cell receptor (beta chain) described here comes from a study of T cells in Graves' hyperthyroidism and ophthalmopathy. This CDR3 is 14 amino acids long. Trimming took 7 bases from V and 1 from J, leaving 11 bases between them. Germline V gives CDR1 SGHRS, CDR2 YFSETQ. Details on this clonotype: The antigen is unknown.

Study-level results: Prediction of ophthalmopathy progression came a median roughly 7.1 months pre-onset.

TCR beta CDR3 regions were amplified from RNA transcripts. Researchers ran a first-round RT-PCR on the TCR CDR3 using the HTBI primer set. TCRdb recomputed calls from the multiplex PCR reads with MiXCR, one row per CDR3 protein. The sample has 500,000 to 600,000 distinct CDR3 sequences, 15% to 20% seen once. Clinicians diagnosed patients from clinical symptoms, serum thyroxine and TRAb, thyroid ultrasound and orbital computed tomography. The sequence derives from a man in his forties with Graves' ophthalmopathy. The chain carries TRBV5-1 and TRBJ1-4, with D perhaps TRBD1 (5 bases). The sample consisted of blood. CDR3 loop: CASRRDVTNEKLFF. The CDR3 DNA follows: TGCGCCAGCCGGAGGGACGTAACTAATGAAAAACTGTTTTTT.